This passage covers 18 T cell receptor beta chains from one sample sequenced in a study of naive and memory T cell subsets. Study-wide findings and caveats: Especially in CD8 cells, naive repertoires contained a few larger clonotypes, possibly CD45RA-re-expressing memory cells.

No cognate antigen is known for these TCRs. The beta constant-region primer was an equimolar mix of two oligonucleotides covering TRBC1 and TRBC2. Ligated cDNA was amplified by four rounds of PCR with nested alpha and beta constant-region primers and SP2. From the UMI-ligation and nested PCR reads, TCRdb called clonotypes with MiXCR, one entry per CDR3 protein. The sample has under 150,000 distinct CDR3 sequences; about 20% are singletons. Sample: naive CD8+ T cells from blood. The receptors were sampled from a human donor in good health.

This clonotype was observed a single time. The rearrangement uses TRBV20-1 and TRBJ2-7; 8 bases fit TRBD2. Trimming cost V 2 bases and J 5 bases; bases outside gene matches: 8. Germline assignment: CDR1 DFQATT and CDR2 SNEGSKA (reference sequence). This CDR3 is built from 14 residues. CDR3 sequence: CSARPAGGGHEQYF. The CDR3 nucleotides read TGCAGTGCTAGACCGGCGGGAGGAGGCCACGAGCAGTACTTC.

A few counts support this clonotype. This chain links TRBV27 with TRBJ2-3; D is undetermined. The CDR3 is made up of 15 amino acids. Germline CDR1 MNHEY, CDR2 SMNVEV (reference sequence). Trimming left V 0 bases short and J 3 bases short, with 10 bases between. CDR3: CASSLSVGQTDTQYF. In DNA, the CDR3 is TGTGCCAGCAGTTTATCGGTGGGCCAAACAGATACGCAGTATTTT.

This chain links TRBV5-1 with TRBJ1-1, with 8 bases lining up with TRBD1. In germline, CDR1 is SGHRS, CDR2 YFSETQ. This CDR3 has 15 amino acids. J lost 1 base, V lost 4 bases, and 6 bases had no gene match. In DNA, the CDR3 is TGCGCCAGCAGCATCCGGGGGACAGGGAACACTGAAGCTTTCTTT. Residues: CASSIRGTGNTEAFF.

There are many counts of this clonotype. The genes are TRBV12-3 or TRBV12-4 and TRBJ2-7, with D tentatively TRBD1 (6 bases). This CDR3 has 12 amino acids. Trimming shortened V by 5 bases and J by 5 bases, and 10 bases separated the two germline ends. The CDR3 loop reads CASSLGANEQYF. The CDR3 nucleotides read TGTGCCAGCAGTCTGGGGGCTAACGAGCAGTACTTC.

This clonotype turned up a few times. The CDR3 DNA is TGTGCCAGCCAGGGCAGCGACACTGGAAACACCATATATTTT. This codes for CASQGSDTGNTIYF. The chain combines TRBV28 with TRBJ1-3; D is perhaps TRBD1 (5 bases). This CDR3 contains 14 residues. V was trimmed by 8 bases and J by 2 bases, leaving 13 bases between them. The germline V gene encodes CDR1 MDHEN and CDR2 SYDVKM.

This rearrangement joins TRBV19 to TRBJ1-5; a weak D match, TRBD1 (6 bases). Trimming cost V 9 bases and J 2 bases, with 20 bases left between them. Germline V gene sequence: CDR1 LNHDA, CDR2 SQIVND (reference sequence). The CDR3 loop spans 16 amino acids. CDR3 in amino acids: CASANPQGLGNQPQHF. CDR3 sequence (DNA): TGTGCCAGCGCAAATCCCCAGGGGTTAGGCAATCAGCCCCAGCATTTT.

CDR3 sequence (DNA): TGTGCCAGCAGCTTAGGGACTAGCGGGAGGGGAGTGGGCAATGAGCAGTTCTTC. Translated, it gives CASSLGTSGRGVGNEQFF. This chain connects TRBV7-3 to TRBJ2-1; 16 nucleotides align to TRBD2. Germline assignment: CDR1 SGHTA and CDR2 FQGTGA. The J segment lost 6 bases and the V segment lost 2 bases, leaving 7 bases of the junction unmatched. The CDR3 is 18 amino acids.

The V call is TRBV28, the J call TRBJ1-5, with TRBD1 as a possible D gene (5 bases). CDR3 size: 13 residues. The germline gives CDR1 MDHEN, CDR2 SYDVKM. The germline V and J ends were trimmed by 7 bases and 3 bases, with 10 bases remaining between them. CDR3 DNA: TGTGCCAGCAACCAGGGCCCCAATCAGCCCCAGCATTTT. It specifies CASNQGPNQPQHF.

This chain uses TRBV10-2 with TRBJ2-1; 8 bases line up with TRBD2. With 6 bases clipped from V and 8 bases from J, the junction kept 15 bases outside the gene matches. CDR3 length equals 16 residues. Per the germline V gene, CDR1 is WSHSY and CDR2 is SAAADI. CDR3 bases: TGCGCCAGCAGGTCCCTTCAAGGGACTAGTGTCGATGAGCAGTTCTTC. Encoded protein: CASRSLQGTSVDEQFF.

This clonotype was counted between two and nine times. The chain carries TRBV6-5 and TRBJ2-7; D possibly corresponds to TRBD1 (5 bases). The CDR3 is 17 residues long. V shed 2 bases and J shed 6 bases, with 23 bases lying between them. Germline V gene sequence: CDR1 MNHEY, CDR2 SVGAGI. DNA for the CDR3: TGTGCCAGCAGTTACAGTGTTCAATCCAGGGTGGCGGCCGAGCAGTACTTC. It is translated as CASSYSVQSRVAAEQYF.

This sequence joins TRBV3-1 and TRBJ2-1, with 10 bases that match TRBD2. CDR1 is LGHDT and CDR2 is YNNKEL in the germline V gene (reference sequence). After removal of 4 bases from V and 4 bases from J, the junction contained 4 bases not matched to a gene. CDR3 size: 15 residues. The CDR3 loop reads CASSRTSGDYNEQFF. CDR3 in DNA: TGTGCCAGCAGCCGAACTAGCGGGGATTACAATGAGCAGTTCTTC.

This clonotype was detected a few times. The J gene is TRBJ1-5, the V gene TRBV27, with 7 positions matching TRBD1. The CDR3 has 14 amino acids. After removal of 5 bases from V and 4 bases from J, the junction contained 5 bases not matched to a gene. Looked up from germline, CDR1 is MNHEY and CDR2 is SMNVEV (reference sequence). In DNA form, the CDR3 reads TGTGCCAGCAGTCCGGGACAGATAAATCAGCCCCAGCATTTT. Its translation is CASSPGQINQPQHF.

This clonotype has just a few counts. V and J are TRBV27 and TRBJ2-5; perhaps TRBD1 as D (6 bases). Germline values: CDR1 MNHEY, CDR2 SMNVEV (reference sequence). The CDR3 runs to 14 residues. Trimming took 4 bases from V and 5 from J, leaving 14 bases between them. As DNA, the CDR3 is TGTGCCAGCAGTTATGGGGGCGCGAGGGAGACCCAGTACTTC. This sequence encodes CASSYGGARETQYF.

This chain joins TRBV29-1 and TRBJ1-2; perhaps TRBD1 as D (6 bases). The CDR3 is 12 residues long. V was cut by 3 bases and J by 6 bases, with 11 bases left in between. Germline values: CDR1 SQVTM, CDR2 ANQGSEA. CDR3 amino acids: CSVDIPGDGYTF. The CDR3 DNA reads TGCAGCGTTGATATACCAGGGGATGGCTACACCTTC.

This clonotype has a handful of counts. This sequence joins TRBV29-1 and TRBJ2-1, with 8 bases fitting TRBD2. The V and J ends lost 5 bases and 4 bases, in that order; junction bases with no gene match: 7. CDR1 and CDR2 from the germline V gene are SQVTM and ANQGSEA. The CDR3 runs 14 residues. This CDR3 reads CSVPWTSPYNEQFF. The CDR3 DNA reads TGCAGCGTTCCTTGGACTAGCCCATACAATGAGCAGTTCTTC.

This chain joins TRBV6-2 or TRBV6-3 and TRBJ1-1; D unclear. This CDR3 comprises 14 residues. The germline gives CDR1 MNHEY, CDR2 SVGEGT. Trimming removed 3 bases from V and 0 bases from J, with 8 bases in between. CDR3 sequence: CASSYDGVNTEAFF. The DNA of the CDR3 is TGTGCCAGCAGTTATGATGGCGTGAACACTGAAGCTTTCTTT.

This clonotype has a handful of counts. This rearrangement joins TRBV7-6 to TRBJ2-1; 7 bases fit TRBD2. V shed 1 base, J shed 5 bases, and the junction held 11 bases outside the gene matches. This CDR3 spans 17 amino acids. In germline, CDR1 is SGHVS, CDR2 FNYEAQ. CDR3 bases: TGTGCCAGCAGCTTAGAAGACCTAGCGGCACAAGACAATGAGCAGTTCTTC. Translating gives CASSLEDLAAQDNEQFF.

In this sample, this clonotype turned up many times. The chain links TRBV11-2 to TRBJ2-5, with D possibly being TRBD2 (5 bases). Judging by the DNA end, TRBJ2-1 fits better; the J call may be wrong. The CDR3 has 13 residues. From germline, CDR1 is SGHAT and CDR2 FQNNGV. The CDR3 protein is CASSSGGQETQFF. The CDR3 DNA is TGTGCCAGCAGCTCCGGCGGGCAAGAGACCCAGTTCTTC.